This TCR beta chain derives from a study of blood T cell repertoires in COVID-19. Study details: T cells, B-cell-depleted T cells, or PBMCs provided the cDNA or gDNA that served as material.

The V gene lost 0 bases and the J gene lost 4 bases, with 27 bases spanning the gap. The germline V gene encodes CDR1 MGHRA and CDR2 YSYEKL. This CDR3 has 20 residues. Assay used: immunoSEQ multiplex PCR; TCRdb lists only in-frame clones, some missing. The sample records around 190,000 clones, around 80% being singletons. This clone was found once. The TCR was taken from a woman aged 55 to 70 with COVID-19, enrolled during active disease. The V gene is TRBV4-1, the J gene TRBJ1-2; D is possibly TRBD1 (5 bases). Sample: peripheral blood. The DNA for the CDR3 is TGCGCCAGCAGCCAAGATGGGGGACCGCATTGGAGGGATCGGGGCTATGGCTACACCTTC. The encoded protein is CASSQDGGPHWRDRGYGYTF.